These 11 T cell receptor beta chains originate from one sample sequenced in a study of early T cells in non-severe SARS-CoV-2 infection (dated by TCRdb to the early 2020s). The receptor library was made with 5' RACE. TCRdb shows the sequencer as NextSeq 500. Using fastp trimming at Q25 and MiXCR clonotype assembly, TCRdb reanalyzed the public sequencing data and kept in-frame beta chains. Each CDR3 protein appears once, grouped with its most common genes and DNA. The sample data list about 75,000 distinct CDR3 sequences, and over 9% of these were observed just once. The ten most abundant clones make up about 12% of the sample. Sequenced material: whole blood, taken at baseline. These TCRs come from an adult who was a healthcare worker with PCR-confirmed SARS-CoV-2 infection or an uninfected control (not recorded which).

This clonotype came up a few times. This CDR3 is CSARGVLTGSGNTIYF. The CDR3 DNA sequence: TGCAGTGCTAGAGGGGTTTTGACAGGCTCTGGAAACACCATATATTTT. The chain uses TRBV20-1 and TRBJ1-3, with D maybe TRBD1 (6 bases). CDR3 size: 16 residues. Trimming stripped 1 base from V and 0 bases from J, with 13 bases between. CDR1 is DFQATT and CDR2 is SNEGSKA in the germline V gene (reference sequence).

V is TRBV2 and J is TRBJ2-3, with D unclear. The CDR3 extends over 12 amino acids. V shed 1 base and J shed 3 bases, with 2 bases lying between them. CDR1 is SNHLY, CDR2 FYNNEI, per germline. The CDR3 sequence: CASSEVTDTQYF. The CDR3 DNA sequence: TGTGCCAGCAGTGAAGTGACAGATACGCAGTATTTT.

This clonotype was recorded many times. J is TRBJ2-3 and V is TRBV11-2; weak D call: TRBD2 (5 bases). CDR1 is SGHAT, CDR2 FQNNGV, per germline. The ends were cut back, 1 base at V and 2 bases at J, with 13 bases in the middle. The CDR3 is 16 amino acids. The CDR3: CASSLAGSTYTDTQYF. The DNA of the CDR3 is TGTGCCAGCAGCTTAGCGGGGTCTACATACACAGATACGCAGTATTTT.

In this sample, this clonotype turned up many times. The chain carries TRBV28 and TRBJ1-2; D unclear. CDR1 and CDR2 (germline): MDHEN, SYDVKM. This CDR3 is 12 amino acids long. V was pared by 10 bases and J by 5 bases, with 14 bases between. The CDR3 bases are TGTGCCACATCGGGGATGGGATATGGCTACACCTTC. Amino acid sequence: CATSGMGYGYTF.

This clonotype was counted a few times. V is TRBV3-1 and J is TRBJ2-6, with D unresolved. The germline gives CDR1 LGHDT, CDR2 YNNKEL (reference sequence). The germline V and J ends were trimmed by 1 base and 4 bases, with 8 bases remaining between them. The length of the CDR3 is 15 residues. The CDR3 bases are TGTGCCAGCAGCCAAGCAGGAACCGGGGCCAACGTCCTGACTTTC. This sequence encodes CASSQAGTGANVLTF.

This chain joins TRBV20-1 and TRBJ1-2; the D gene is possibly TRBD1 (6 bases). This CDR3 has 15 residues. CDR1 is DFQATT, CDR2 SNEGSKA, per germline (reference sequence). Trimming shortened V by 0 bases and J by 6 bases, and 17 bases separated the two germline ends. The CDR3 reads CSARDWGPLNDGYTF. The CDR3 region has the DNA TGCAGTGCTAGAGATTGGGGGCCCCTCAACGATGGCTACACCTTC.

This clonotype was counted a few times. V is TRBV11-2 and J is TRBJ1-3; the D is unclear. The CDR3 runs 11 residues. Looked up from germline, CDR1 is SGHAT and CDR2 is FQNNGV. The V end lost 5 bases, the J end lost 10 bases, and 9 bases lay between the germline ends. Here the CDR3 DNA reads TGTGCCAGCAGCACCTCCGGAACCATATATTTT. Translated, it gives CASSTSGTIYF.

This clonotype appeared many times. The chain carries TRBV7-2 and TRBJ1-6; D call uncertain. The CDR3 has 15 residues. Trimming took 1 base from V and 14 from J, leaving 18 bases between them. CDR1 and CDR2 (germline): SGHTA, FQGNSA. The CDR3 spells CASSLELGTVRALHF. The CDR3 DNA follows: TGTGCCAGCAGCTTAGAATTGGGAACAGTGAGGGCCCTCCACTTT.

The chain links TRBV7-8 to TRBJ1-3, with D maybe TRBD1 (5 bases). The CDR3 contains 17 residues. Germline V gene lookup returns CDR1 SGHVS and CDR2 FQNEAQ. The V gene lost 5 bases and the J gene lost 0 bases, with 17 bases spanning the gap. CDR3 in amino acids: CASSPRLPRGSGNTIYF. The CDR3 DNA reads as TGTGCCAGCAGCCCTAGACTCCCGAGGGGCTCTGGAAACACCATATATTTT. Complete variable domain (other parts from reference TRBV7-8 and TRBJ1-3): GAGVSQSPRYKVAKRGQDVALRCDPISGHVSLFWYQQALGQGPEFLTYFQNEAQLDKSGLPSDRFFAERPEGSVSTLKIQRTQQEDSAVYLCASSPRLPRGSGNTIYFGEGSWLTVV.

The genes are TRBV11-2 and TRBJ2-1, with D uncertain. The V end was cut by 1 base, the J end by 3 bases, with 10 bases between. From germline, CDR1 is SGHAT and CDR2 FQNNGV. The CDR3 runs 15 residues. The CDR3: CASSLVLMSYNEQFF. DNA of the CDR3: TGTGCCAGCAGCTTAGTCCTGATGAGCTACAATGAGCAGTTCTTC. Full variable domain (remainder filled in from reference TRBV11-2 and TRBJ2-1): EAGVAQSPRYKIIEKRQSVAFWCNPISGHATLYWYQQILGQGPKLLIQFQNNGVVDDSQLPKDRFSAERLKGVDSTLKIQPAKLEDSAVYLCASSLVLMSYNEQFFGPGTRLTVL.

This CDR3 is CSARFLAGGPDTQYF. CDR3 sequence (DNA): TGCAGTGCTAGATTCCTAGCGGGGGGCCCAGATACGCAGTATTTT. The rearrangement links TRBV20-1 to TRBJ2-3, with TRBD2 matching 11 bases. The CDR3 length is 15 residues. After removal of 2 bases from V and 4 bases from J, the junction contained 5 bases not matched to a gene. Looked up from germline, CDR1 is DFQATT and CDR2 is SNEGSKA (reference sequence).